This entry lists 9 T cell receptor beta chains sequenced from one sample in a study of graft-versus-host responses after intestinal transplantation. Clones were sequenced by immunoSEQ multiplex PCR, and TCRdb holds only the in-frame ones, with some missing. The data show about 63,000 clones, about nine tenths seen once. Processing released intraepithelial and lamina propria lymphocytes from the graft tissue. This sample comprised ileum tissue, obtained roughly 390 days after transplant. All receptors come from a human patient who received an intestinal transplant, so some T cells may come from the graft donor.

The gene calls are TRBV5-6 and TRBJ2-7; perhaps TRBD2 as D (6 bases). Trimming took off 0 bases at V and 4 bases at J, with 14 bases between the two ends. In germline, CDR1 is SGHDT, CDR2 YYEEEE. There are 15 residues in the CDR3. For the CDR3, the DNA is TGTGCCAGCAGCTTGGCCCCGGGGGTTTGGTACGAGCAGTACTTC. Its translation is CASSLAPGVWYEQYF.

The rearrangement joins TRBV5-6 to TRBJ2-7; D call uncertain. This CDR3 region has 13 residues. With 0 bases removed from V and 2 bases from J, the gap between germline ends came to 6 bases. CDR1 and CDR2 from the germline V gene are SGHDT and YYEEEE. Written as DNA, the CDR3 is TGTGCCAGCAGCTTGGTATCAGCCTACGAGCAGTACTTC. It specifies CASSLVSAYEQYF.

The chain uses TRBV4-1 and TRBJ1-2; D is possibly TRBD1 (6 bases). Germline CDR1 and CDR2: MGHRA and YSYEKL. The CDR3 is made up of 14 amino acids. The V and J ends lost 4 bases and 2 bases respectively, with 11 bases between them. The CDR3 DNA follows: TGCGCCAGCAGCCCCGTAGGGGGAAACTATGGCTACACCTTC. Translated, it gives CASSPVGGNYGYTF.

DNA of the CDR3: TGTGCCAGTAGTATAGAGACAGGGGCAGGTAATGAGCAGTTCTTC. Translated: CASSIETGAGNEQFF. V and J are TRBV19 and TRBJ2-1; 8 nucleotides match TRBD1. J lost 7 bases, V lost 0 bases, and 5 bases had no gene match. Germline V CDR1 and CDR2: LNHDA, SQIVND (reference sequence). The CDR3 covers 15 residues.

V usage is TRBV5-6 and J usage is TRBJ2-2, with TRBD2 matching 9 bases. Unmatched junction bases numbered 6, after V lost 4 bases and J lost 2 bases. CDR3 length equals 16 residues. CDR1 and CDR2 from the germline V gene are SGHDT and YYEEEE. The chain's CDR3 is CASSQPGLANTGELFF. CDR3 bases: TGTGCCAGCAGCCAACCGGGACTAGCTAACACCGGGGAGCTGTTTTTT.

This chain connects TRBV4-1 to TRBJ2-5, with a possible D match to TRBD1 (5 bases). The CDR3 runs 14 residues. Germline loops: CDR1 MGHRA, CDR2 YSYEKL. Trimming left V 1 base short and J 5 bases short, with 11 bases between. Written as DNA, the CDR3 is TGCGCCAGCAGCCAAGGGACAACTTGGGAGACCCAGTACTTC. It translates to CASSQGTTWETQYF.

J is TRBJ1-1 and V is TRBV18; D is ambiguous. The CDR3 is made up of 17 amino acids. Germline V gives CDR1 KGHSH, CDR2 LQKENI. V was shortened by 1 base and J by 0 bases, with 15 bases between the two germline ends. The CDR3 DNA follows: TGTGCCAGCTCACCACAGAGTATGTACAGTATGAACACTGAAGCTTTCTTT. Amino acid sequence: CASSPQSMYSMNTEAFF.

This clone was counted once. The genes are TRBV6-5 and TRBJ2-7; tentative D call: TRBD2 (5 bases). The germline V gene encodes CDR1 MNHEY and CDR2 SVGAGI. This CDR3 has 14 amino acids. V shed 5 bases and J shed 0 bases, with 11 bases lying between them. The CDR3 DNA reads as TGTGCCAGCAGTCCTGGACTCAGCTCCTACGAGCAGTACTTC. The encoded protein is CASSPGLSSYEQYF.

The chain uses TRBV27 and TRBJ1-4, with a weak D call TRBD1 (5 bases). The CDR3 contains 21 residues. Germline V CDR1 and CDR2: MNHEY, SMNVEV (reference sequence). V lost 2 bases, J lost 7 bases, and 32 bases lay in between. CDR3 nucleotide sequence: TGTGCCAGCAGTTTAGGGATTGGGAAGGGAGAGGTTCGAGGGGCTACTGAAAAACTGTTTTTT. The encoded protein is CASSLGIGKGEVRGATEKLFF. The complete variable domain, with remaining parts taken from reference TRBV27 and TRBJ1-4, reads EAQVTQNPRYLITVTGKKLTVTCSQNMNHEYMSWYRQDPGLGLRQIYYSMNVEVTDKGDVPEGYKVSRKEKRNFPLILESPSPNQTSLYFCASSLGIGKGEVRGATEKLFFGSGTQLSVL.